Below, 2 T cell receptor beta chains from the same sample are listed, as sequenced in a study of control samples from healthy donors and cancer patients. Some clones are missing from TCRdb's copy, which holds only in-frame ones; the method was immunoSEQ multiplex PCR. Among about 53,000 clones listed, about 90% were seen once. The specimen was PBMCs. Receptors were obtained from a man aged 60 to 69 with head and neck cancer.

V is TRBV27 and J is TRBJ2-7; 10 positions match TRBD2. V lost 6 bases to trimming and J lost 3 bases; unmatched junction nucleotides: 14. The CDR3 extends over 17 amino acids. Germline V gene lookup returns CDR1 MNHEY and CDR2 SMNVEV (reference sequence). The CDR3 is CASSRSGASGGYYEQYF. The CDR3 nucleotides read TGTGCCAGCAGCCGTTCCGGGGCTAGCGGGGGATACTACGAGCAGTACTTC.

The rearrangement links TRBV3-1 (or the pseudogene TRBV3-2) to TRBJ1-4, with TRBD1 matching 10 bases. The CDR3 runs to 16 residues. Per germline, CDR1 LGHDT and CDR2 YNNKEL (reference sequence). The V gene end was trimmed by 2 bases and the J gene end by 6 bases; junction bases not matched to a gene: 6. This CDR3 reads CASSQMPGQGHEKLFF. The DNA for the CDR3 is TGTGCCAGCAGCCAAATGCCGGGACAGGGGCATGAAAAACTGTTTTTT.